This T cell receptor beta chain was sequenced in a study of T-cell reconstitution after alpha-beta-depleted transplantation in children. Study-level findings and limits: Surviving recipient T cells and thymic progenitors accounted for the high day-60 TCRbeta diversity observed in some patients. After one year, T-cell counts and TCRbeta diversity mostly came from new T cells. It was reported that alpha-beta T cells came from several hundred expanded graft clones (about two months after transplant).

The V gene's germline CDR1 is LNHNV and CDR2 YYDKDF (reference sequence). Germline trimming cut 8 bases from V and 0 bases from J; bases unmatched to any gene: 3. The CDR3 sequence is 13 residues long. Preparation of the TCRbeta library involved a method that used unique molecular identifiers. From the PCR reads, TCRdb called clonotypes with MiXCR, one entry per CDR3 protein. The data hold approximately 800,000 distinct CDR3 sequences, with 15% to 20% observed a single time. Points on this clonotype: Its antigen is unidentified.

Sequences were derived from PBMCs, mostly from graft donor cells, sampled 360 days after TCRalphabeta/CD19-depleted stem cell transplant. The clonotype comes from a male patient under 18 who had a stem cell transplant for acute lymphoblastic leukemia, so the T cells may come from the graft donor. V gene TRBV15 combines with J gene TRBJ1-2, with 7 bases identical to TRBD1. The CDR3 region is CATRDSPNYGYTF. CDR3 nucleotide sequence: TGTGCCACCCGGGACAGTCCTAACTATGGCTACACCTTC.